This TCR beta chain was recorded in a study of shared clonotypes between healthy human individuals. Assay: immunoSEQ multiplex PCR; the TCRdb copy retains only in-frame clones and omits some. Of around 1.5 million clones in the sample, 95% to 99% are singletons; the top ten hold approximately 0.45%. Germline V lookup: CDR1 SGHVS, CDR2 FNYEAQ. The ends were cut back, 1 base at V and 3 bases at J, with 15 bases in the middle. The CDR3 covers 16 residues. Of note for this clone: Its antigen is still unknown.

Whole-study findings and limits: Compared with clonotypes that all four donors shared, non-shared clonotypes had lower generation probabilities. Sequencing of the sorted subsets was shown by rarefaction to be incomplete despite large depth.

Sequenced material: naive CD4+ T cells sorted from blood. Subset indicated: CD45RA+ positively selected. The receptor was derived from a man under 40 in good health. This chain joins TRBV7-6 and TRBJ2-5; possible D gene TRBD2, 5 bases. The CDR3 region has the DNA TGTGCCAGCAGCTTAGATCACTCAGGACTGAAAGAGACCCAGTACTTC. The encoded protein is CASSLDHSGLKETQYF.